The table lists the clone carrying this T cell receptor (beta chain) with many counts. Its cognate antigen is unknown. Trimming left V 2 bases short and J 5 bases short, with 13 bases between. CDR1 is MNHEY, CDR2 SVGAGI, per germline. This CDR3 is built from 14 residues. What was amplified from RNA transcripts were TCR beta CDR3 regions. An initial round of RT-PCR targeting the TCR CDR3 relied on the HTBI primer set. TCRdb called the multiplex PCR reads again in MiXCR, with one record for every CDR3 protein. The sample comprises fewer than 750,000 distinct CDR3 sequences, 14% to 15% of which are singletons, and approximately 4.3% rests with the top ten. These data originate in a study of T cells in Graves' hyperthyroidism and ophthalmopathy. Findings and caveats of the study: Model-based prediction identified ophthalmopathy a median around 6.5 months prior to its onset. Most clonotypes that expanded in the thyroid above 0.001 also showed up in blood.

Ophthalmopathy patients had moderate-to-severe active disease, CAS ≥3, NOSPECS ≥4, and disease duration under 3 months. Patients were excluded for uncontrolled infection, other autoimmune disease, pregnancy or lactation. Source material: blood. This clonotype was sampled from a middle-aged woman with Graves' ophthalmopathy. This chain joins TRBV6-5 and TRBJ2-7, with TRBD1 as a possible D gene (5 bases). CDR3 sequence: CASSYVGRVNEQYF. In DNA form, the CDR3 reads TGTGCCAGCAGTTACGTCGGCAGGGTAAACGAGCAGTACTTC.